Listed below are T cell receptor beta chains from one sample, sequenced in a study of naive and memory T cell subsets. MiXCR was run by TCRdb on the UMI-ligation and nested PCR reads, yielding one entry per CDR3 protein. Among about 90,000 distinct CDR3 sequences listed, around 10% were seen once. Sequenced material: naive CD4+ T cells from blood. All receptors derive from a human donor in good health. CDR3s include the opening cysteine and the closing phenylalanine or tryptophan. The D gene is left open where the match is weak. Not every row has a clone size; where given, it reads once, few, many or a size class.

TRBJ2-3 | many | TRBD2 | TRBV14 | CASSTAGVDTQYF | TGTGCCAGCAGTACAGCGGGGGTAGATACGCAGTATTTT
TRBJ2-5 | few | NA | TRBV7-2 | CASSLAGVLKGETQYF | TGTGCCAGCAGCTTAGCGGGGGTTTTAAAAGGAGAGACCCAGTACTTC
TRBJ1-2 | NA | NA | TRBV27 | CASSFLDNYGYTF | TGTGCCAGCAGTTTTCTAGACAACTATGGCTACACCTTC
TRBJ1-5 | once | NA | TRBV2 | CASSQGMGNQPQHF | TGTGCCAGCAGTCAGGGGATGGGAAATCAGCCCCAGCATTTT
TRBJ2-7 | NA | NA | TRBV2 | CASRKGLGYEQYF | TGTGCCAGCAGAAAGGGGCTGGGCTACGAGCAGTACTTC
TRBJ2-7 | few | TRBD2 | TRBV7-8 | CASSPRGGLAGKTSSYEQYF | TGTGCCAGCAGCCCTAGGGGGGGGCTAGCGGGCAAGACAAGCTCCTACGAGCAGTACTTC
TRBJ1-1 | few | TRBD1 | TRBV5-1 | CASSSGTGGTEAFF | TGCGCCAGCAGCTCGGGGACAGGGGGCACTGAAGCTTTCTTT
TRBJ1-5 | few | NA | TRBV5-7 | CASSLGINQPQHF | TGTGCCAGCAGCTTAGGGATCAATCAGCCCCAGCATTTT
TRBJ1-1 | NA | TRBD1 | TRBV7-2 | CASSLQGATEAFF | TGTGCCAGCAGCTTACAGGGGGCAACTGAAGCTTTCTTT
TRBJ1-2 | NA | NA | TRBV9 | CASSVGEFNYGYTF | TGTGCCAGCAGCGTAGGAGAATTTAACTATGGCTACACCTTC
TRBJ1-1 | many | NA | TRBV29-1 | CSVEDRGRGTFFAFF | TGCAGCGTTGAAGATCGGGGCAGGGGCACCTTTTTTGCTTTCTTT
TRBJ1-1 | NA | NA | TRBV15 | CATSRPPLGGHRNTEAFF | TGTGCCACCAGCAGACCTCCCCTTGGGGGACACCGGAACACTGAAGCTTTCTTT
TRBJ2-5 | few | TRBD2 | TRBV7-2 | CASSFGRETQYF | TGTGCCAGCAGCTTCGGGAGGGAGACCCAGTACTTC
TRBJ2-1 | few | TRBD2 | TRBV6-5 | CASSLSRLATYNEQFF | TGTGCCAGCAGCCTCAGCAGACTAGCGACCTACAATGAGCAGTTCTTC
TRBJ2-3 | NA | NA | TRBV6-5 | CASSSVPPDSTDTQYF | TGTGCCAGCAGTTCCGTCCCCCCGGACAGCACAGATACGCAGTATTTT
TRBJ2-1 | few | NA | TRBV20-1 | CSVISGTNNEQFF | TGCAGTGTTATTAGCGGAACCAACAATGAGCAGTTCTTC
TRBJ1-5 | few | TRBD1 | TRBV7-2 | CASSFAGTEVNQPQHF | TGTGCCAGCAGCTTTGCCGGGACAGAAGTAAATCAGCCCCAGCATTTT
TRBJ2-5 | many | NA | TRBV12-3/TRBV12-4 | CASSLSGTQYF | TGTGCCAGCAGTTTATCTGGGACCCAGTACTTC
TRBJ2-1 | few | NA | TRBV20-1 | CSAQIRDTNEQFF | TGCAGTGCTCAGATCCGGGACACCAATGAGCAGTTCTTC
TRBJ2-7 | NA | TRBD1 | TRBV24-1 | CATSDSGTGNYEQYF | TGTGCCACCAGTGATTCCGGGACAGGGAACTACGAGCAGTACTTC
TRBJ2-3 | NA | NA | TRBV12-3/TRBV12-4 | CASKGSSDTQYF | TGTGCCAGCAAGGGTAGCTCAGATACGCAGTATTTT
TRBJ2-1 | NA | NA | TRBV28 | CASGDSSSYNEQFF | TGTGCCAGCGGAGACAGTTCCTCCTACAATGAGCAGTTCTTC
TRBJ1-2 | NA | NA | TRBV25-1 | CASSGEIEDGYTF | TGTGCCAGCAGTGGAGAAATTGAGGATGGCTACACCTTC
TRBJ2-3 | NA | TRBD1 | TRBV6-6 | CASSEGTGGRVDTQYF | TGTGCCAGCAGTGAAGGAACAGGGGGCCGGGTAGATACGCAGTATTTT
TRBJ1-6 | NA | NA | TRBV28 | CASRMFHSYNSPLHF | TGTGCCAGCAGAATGTTCCACTCCTATAATTCACCCCTCCACTTT
TRBJ2-7 | many | NA | TRBV6-2/TRBV6-3 | CASSLTKGGHPYEQYF | TGTGCCAGCAGCCTGACCAAGGGAGGACATCCCTACGAGCAGTACTTC
TRBJ2-3 | few | TRBD2 | TRBV28 | CASSSFTGLAGGPDTQYF | TGTGCCAGCAGTTCGTTTACGGGACTAGCGGGGGGGCCAGATACGCAGTATTTT